These 6 T cell receptor beta chains were sequenced from one sample in a study of siplizumab effects on memory and regulatory T cells (dated 2019 in TCRdb). The library was made by the immunoSEQ multiplex PCR assay. In its TCRdb copy, this immuneACCESS table keeps in-frame sequences only and misses some clones. Where compared with another copy, unresolved V genes explain less than half of these, and the others have no known cause. Across this sample there are about 110,000 clones, with roughly 90% seen only once. The top ten clones comprise roughly 1.4% of the sample. Sample: CD4+ T cells sorted from blood. All receptors come from a human donor in good health.

The chain carries TRBV6-1 and TRBJ1-2; D gene ambiguous. V was pared by 11 bases and J by 3 bases, with 10 bases between. The CDR3 totals 11 residues. Per the germline V gene, CDR1 is MNHNS and CDR2 is SASEGT. This chain's CDR3 is CAPGYYYGYTF. CDR3 in DNA: TGTGCCCCGGGGTATTACTATGGCTACACCTTC.

The CDR3 sequence: CASSHSPDQPQHF. CDR3 nucleotide sequence: TGTGCCAGCAGTCATTCTCCCGATCAGCCCCAGCATTTT. The V and J genes are TRBV5-6 and TRBJ1-5; D is unclear. Germline-derived CDR1 and CDR2 are SGHDT and YYEEEE. The CDR3 extends over 13 amino acids. Trimming shortened V by 5 bases and J by 5 bases, and 11 bases separated the two germline ends.

This rearrangement joins TRBV7-2 to TRBJ1-6, with D maybe TRBD1 (6 bases). The germline CDR1 and CDR2 sequences are SGHTA and FQGNSA. The CDR3 extends over 15 amino acids. With 7 bases removed from V and 7 bases from J, the gap between germline ends came to 17 bases. The CDR3 sequence: CASTAQSGANSPLHF. Here the CDR3 DNA reads TGTGCCAGCACCGCCCAGTCGGGGGCAAATTCACCCCTCCACTTT.

J is TRBJ1-5 and V is TRBV2, with D unresolved. Trimming removed 5 bases from V and 7 bases from J, with 12 bases in between. The CDR3 is made up of 13 amino acids. Germline loops: CDR1 SNHLY, CDR2 FYNNEI. This chain's CDR3 is CASSIGQLQPQHF. CDR3 coding DNA: TGTGCCAGCAGTATAGGCCAGTTACAGCCCCAGCATTTT.

This chain links TRBV7-9 with TRBJ2-1; 8 bases match TRBD2. After removal of 3 bases from V and 8 bases from J, the junction contained 6 bases not matched to a gene. This CDR3 spans 14 amino acids. Germline assignment: CDR1 SEHNR and CDR2 FQNEAQ (reference sequence). CDR3 residues: CASSFGTRFDEQFF. The CDR3 bases are TGTGCCAGCAGCTTTGGGACTAGATTCGATGAGCAGTTCTTC.

The J gene is TRBJ2-5, the V gene TRBV10-3; the D gene is possibly TRBD2 (5 bases). V shed 3 bases and J shed 4 bases, with 9 bases lying between them. Germline assignment: CDR1 ENHRY and CDR2 SYGVKD. The CDR3 runs 13 residues. This chain's CDR3 is CAISEEGIETQYF. The CDR3 region has the DNA TGTGCCATCAGTGAAGAGGGAATAGAGACCCAGTACTTC.